A single sample is the source of the 18 T cell receptor beta chains below, sequenced in a study of blood T cell repertoires in COVID-19. Profiled with immunoSEQ multiplex PCR; TCRdb holds only in-frame clones, not every one. The table records roughly 320,000 clones, around 90% of them present only once. The sequenced material came from peripheral blood. The receptors derive from a man aged 70 or older with acute or convalescent COVID-19.

This clone was observed a single time. The chain carries TRBV21-1 and TRBJ1-4; TRBD1 is the table's D call and was not checked against the DNA. TRBV21-1 is a pseudogene locus. This CDR3 comprises 15 residues. The CDR3 region is CASSKTTGMNEKLFF. The CDR3 nucleotides are TGTGCCAGCAGCAAGACCACAGGGATGAATGAAAAACTGTTTTTT.

This chain connects TRBV11-3 to TRBJ2-1; 10 bases line up with TRBD2. The ends lost 0 bases at V and 8 bases at J; junction bases unmatched: 10. Germline V gene data show CDR1 as SGHNT and CDR2 as YENEEA. The CDR3 has 17 residues. CDR3 in DNA: TGTGCCAGCAGCTTAGATCCGGCTAGCGGGAGATTGGATGAGCAGTTCTTC. The encoded protein is CASSLDPASGRLDEQFF.

The rearrangement joins TRBV29-1 to TRBJ2-7; D is ambiguous. Germline V lookup: CDR1 SQVTM, CDR2 ANQGSEA. The length of the CDR3 is 13 residues. V was clipped by 7 bases and J by 2 bases, with 15 bases between them. The DNA of the CDR3 is TGCAGCGCCGCCCATGGCCGGGCCTACGAGCAGTACTTC. Translating it yields CSAAHGRAYEQYF.

The CDR3 coding sequence is TGTGCCAGCAAAGGACTAGCGGGGGCCTTCAAGTACTTC. Translation: CASKGLAGAFKYF. J is TRBJ2-5 and V is TRBV27; TRBD2 aligns across 13 bases. The junction had 8 bases not matched to a gene; V was cut back by 7 bases and J by 12 bases. Germline CDR1 and CDR2: MNHEY and SMNVEV (reference sequence). The CDR3 has 13 residues.

This sequence joins TRBV18 and TRBJ2-1; 13 bases align to TRBD2. The CDR3 runs 17 residues. The V segment lost 3 bases and the J segment 0 bases; nucleotides outside the gene matches: 2. The germline V gene has CDR1 KGHSH and CDR2 LQKENI. The CDR3 coding sequence is TGTGCCAGCTCACCCACTAGCGGGGGGGCCTCCTACAATGAGCAGTTCTTC. Translating gives CASSPTSGGASYNEQFF.

V gene TRBV13 combines with J gene TRBJ1-4; possibly TRBD1 for D (6 bases). This CDR3 has 15 residues. The germline V gene has CDR1 PRHDT and CDR2 FYEKMQ (reference sequence). V was pared by 5 bases and J by 0 bases, with 10 bases between. The CDR3 spells CASSVRTATNEKLFF. CDR3 sequence (DNA): TGTGCCAGCAGCGTCAGGACAGCAACTAATGAAAAACTGTTTTTT.

The chain is built from TRBV14 and TRBJ1-1; 7 positions agree with TRBD1. CDR1 and CDR2 (germline): SGHDN, FVKESK. The CDR3 is 13 amino acids. With 4 bases clipped from V and 6 bases from J, the junction kept 5 bases outside the gene matches. The CDR3: CASSRGTAAEAFF. Here the CDR3 DNA reads TGTGCCAGCAGCCGAGGGACAGCGGCTGAAGCTTTCTTT.

The chain is built from TRBV29-1 and TRBJ2-7; 7 nucleotides agree with TRBD2. Germline-derived CDR1 and CDR2 are SQVTM and ANQGSEA. CDR3 length: 12 amino acids. Unmatched junction bases numbered 1, after V lost 4 bases and J lost 1 base. The CDR3 reads CSVASGSYEQYF. In DNA form, the CDR3 reads TGCAGCGTTGCTAGCGGATCCTACGAGCAGTACTTC.

The chain has TRBV3-1 (or the pseudogene TRBV3-2) and TRBJ2-7; D is uncertain. The CDR3 consists of 12 residues. The V gene lost 4 bases and the J gene lost 5 bases, with 9 bases spanning the gap. Germline loops: CDR1 LGHDT, CDR2 YNNKEL (reference sequence). Here the CDR3 DNA reads TGTGCCAGCAGCCCCCTATCTGACGAGCAGTACTTC. Translated, it gives CASSPLSDEQYF.

The chain uses TRBV19 and TRBJ2-3; 7 bases line up with TRBD1. The J segment lost 1 base and the V segment lost 9 bases, leaving 10 bases of the junction unmatched. CDR1 is LNHDA and CDR2 is SQIVND in the germline V gene (reference sequence). The CDR3 is made up of 15 amino acids. The chain's CDR3 is CASRGQSSGTDTQYF. CDR3 bases: TGTGCCAGCCGGGGACAGTCGAGTGGCACAGATACGCAGTATTTT.

The chain recombines TRBV3-1 (or the pseudogene TRBV3-2) with TRBJ2-5; 8 nucleotides match TRBD2. Germline loops: CDR1 LGHDT, CDR2 YNNKEL (reference sequence). Trimming at V came to 5 bases and at J to 5 bases, leaving 4 bases not matched to a gene. This CDR3 region has 13 residues. The CDR3 sequence is CASSLAGRETQYF. The CDR3 nucleotides read TGTGCCAGCAGCTTAGCGGGACGGGAGACCCAGTACTTC.

The J gene is TRBJ2-3, the V gene TRBV2, with 16 bases identical to TRBD2. This CDR3 has 24 residues. The junction had 28 bases not matched to a gene; V was cut back by 6 bases and J by 4 bases. CDR1 SNHLY and CDR2 FYNNEI come from the germline V gene. The CDR3 DNA follows: TGTGCCAGCAGCGAATGGGTGAAGGTACCGGGACTAGCGGGGGGGACTAGTAGTGCAGATACGCAGTATTTT. Its translation: CASSEWVKVPGLAGGTSSADTQYF. The whole variable domain, filled in from reference TRBV2 and TRBJ2-3, reads EPEVTQTPSHQVTQMGQEVILRCVPISNHLYFYWYRQILGQKVEFLVSFYNNEISEKSEIFDDQFSVERPDGSNFTLKIRSTKLEDSAMYFCASSEWVKVPGLAGGTSSADTQYFGPGTRLTVL.

As concerns this clone: The junction shows a germline mismatch at one end, possibly a read error. The CDR3 coding sequence is TGTGCCAGCAGCTTGCGGGACAGGGACACCGGGGAGCCGTTTTTT. As protein: CASSLRDRDTGEPFF. The rearrangement uses TRBV7-3 and TRBJ2-2, with 9 positions matching TRBD1. The CDR3 length is 15 residues. Germline loops: CDR1 SGHTA, CDR2 FQGTGA.

A single count supports this clone. This chain joins TRBV9 and TRBJ2-7; 9 nucleotides line up with TRBD1. The CDR3 is made up of 19 amino acids. V trimming: 2 bases; J trimming: 0 bases; junction bases outside the gene matches: 15. The V gene's germline CDR1 is SGDLS and CDR2 YYNGEE. CDR3 loop: CASSVGDWYGTGSSYEQYF. CDR3 sequence (DNA): TGTGCCAGCAGCGTGGGGGACTGGTACGGGACAGGGAGCTCCTACGAGCAGTACTTC.

The chain employs TRBV7-2 and TRBJ2-3; D gene ambiguous. Germline V lookup: CDR1 SGHTA, CDR2 FQGNSA. This CDR3 comprises 13 residues. V was pared by 1 base and J by 7 bases, with 9 bases between. This CDR3 reads CASSLGLHYTQYF. The CDR3, as DNA: TGTGCCAGCAGCTTAGGACTGCACTATACGCAGTATTTT.

This CDR3 is CASSLGLAGEGEQFF. In nucleotides, the CDR3 is TGTGCCAGCAGCCTCGGACTAGCGGGAGAAGGGGAGCAGTTCTTC. This chain connects TRBV3-1 (or the pseudogene TRBV3-2) to TRBJ2-1, with 13 bases matching TRBD2. The length of the CDR3 is 15 residues. The germline CDR1 and CDR2 sequences are LGHDT and YNNKEL (reference sequence). J lost 10 bases, V lost 4 bases, and 7 bases had no gene match.

The chain is built from TRBV11-2 and TRBJ2-7; the D gene is possibly TRBD1 (5 bases). V dropped 5 bases and J dropped 0 bases, with 11 bases sitting between them. Germline assignment: CDR1 SGHAT and CDR2 FQNNGV. This CDR3 is built from 14 residues. In nucleotides, the CDR3 is TGTGCCAGCAGCCCTCGCCAGGGCTCCTACGAGCAGTACTTC. Its protein product is CASSPRQGSYEQYF. Together with reference TRBV11-2 and TRBJ2-7, the CDR3 gives the full variable domain: EAGVAQSPRYKIIEKRQSVAFWCNPISGHATLYWYQQILGQGPKLLIQFQNNGVVDDSQLPKDRFSAERLKGVDSTLKIQPAKLEDSAVYLCASSPRQGSYEQYFGPGTRLTVT.

The J gene is TRBJ2-7, the V gene TRBV28; the match to TRBD1 covers 9 bases. Looked up from germline, CDR1 is MDHEN and CDR2 is SYDVKM. Trimming took 4 bases from V and 0 from J; bases not matched to a gene: 4. This CDR3 has 15 amino acids. In DNA form, the CDR3 reads TGTGCCAGCAGTTGGGGGACAGGGACCTCCTACGAGCAGTACTTC. This encodes CASSWGTGTSYEQYF.